These 24 T cell receptor beta chains were sequenced from one sample in a study of Graves' ophthalmopathy and Graves' hyperthyroidism. Amplification of the TCR beta CDR3 regions used RNA transcripts (as template). First-round RT-PCR with HTBI primers preceded a second-round multiplex PCR. In TCRdb, the multiplex PCR reads were re-called with MiXCR into one record per CDR3 protein. In the table there are about 590,000 distinct CDR3 sequences, under 40% of which are singletons. The sample comprised peripheral blood or thyroid tissue (not recorded which). Receptor source: an adult man with Graves' hyperthyroidism.

J is TRBJ2-2 and V is TRBV10-3, with D hard to call. The V end lost 11 bases, the J end lost 6 bases, and 16 bases lay between the germline ends. Germline-derived CDR1 and CDR2 are ENHRY and SYGVKD. The CDR3 covers 13 residues. CDR3 region: CAGSLQRSGELFF. CDR3 nucleotide sequence: TGTGCCGGCAGTCTCCAGAGGTCCGGGGAGCTGTTTTTT.

There are many counts of this clonotype. V gene TRBV29-1 combines with J gene TRBJ1-1, with a possible D match to TRBD1 (5 bases). With 7 bases removed from V and 2 bases from J, the gap between germline ends came to 11 bases. CDR3 length: 12 amino acids. CDR1 SQVTM and CDR2 ANQGSEA come from the germline V gene. DNA of the CDR3: TGCAGCGCTAGAAGGGGTAACACTGAAGCTTTCTTT. The encoded protein is CSARRGNTEAFF. Together with reference TRBV29-1 and TRBJ1-1, the CDR3 gives the full variable domain: SAVISQKPSRDICQRGTSLTIQCQVDSQVTMMFWYRQQPGQSLTLIATANQGSEATYESGFVIDKFPISRPNLTFSTLTVSNMSPEDSSIYLCSARRGNTEAFFGQGTRLTVV.

This clonotype was seen a single time. The rearrangement links TRBV20-1 to TRBJ1-1; D might be TRBD1 (5 bases). CDR3 length: 15 amino acids. Germline V gene data show CDR1 as DFQATT and CDR2 as SNEGSKA (reference sequence). Trimming stripped 2 bases from V and 3 bases from J, with 16 bases between. In nucleotides, the CDR3 is TGCAGTGCTAGAATCCCGTTGCGGGGGGACACTGAAGCTTTCTTT. Translated: CSARIPLRGDTEAFF.

Note on this clonotype: The junction departs from the called germline gene at one end, perhaps through a read error. The chain joins TRBV6-6 to TRBJ2-7; D remains unclear. Germline V gene data show CDR1 as MNHNY and CDR2 as SVGAGI (reference sequence). The CDR3 sequence is 13 residues long. Written as DNA, the CDR3 is TGTGCCAGCTGTTACTCAGGATCCTACGAGCAGTACTTC. Protein: CASCYSGSYEQYF.

This clonotype was recorded a few times. The rearrangement links TRBV3-1 to TRBJ1-2; no reliable D call. V was trimmed by 1 base and J by 4 bases, leaving 7 bases between them. The CDR3 consists of 13 residues. From germline, CDR1 is LGHDT and CDR2 YNNKEL (reference sequence). In DNA form, the CDR3 reads TGTGCCAGCAGCCAAGGCACGTTCTATGGCTACACCTTC. Its translation is CASSQGTFYGYTF.

This clonotype appeared a single time. V gene TRBV20-1 combines with J gene TRBJ1-5, with 8 bases matching TRBD1. CDR3 length: 15 amino acids. Germline V gene sequence: CDR1 DFQATT, CDR2 SNEGSKA (reference sequence). Losses at the gene ends were 6 bases for V and 0 bases for J; bases not matched to a gene: 7. DNA for the CDR3: TGCAGTGCCGTTCCGGGACAGGATAGCAATCAGCCCCAGCATTTT. It encodes CSAVPGQDSNQPQHF.

The CDR3 sequence: CASSLVPQHF. The CDR3 coding sequence is TGCGCCAGCAGCTTGGTGCCACAGCATTTT. The genes are TRBV5-1 and TRBJ1-5; D ambiguous. The CDR3 spans 10 residues. V shed 0 bases and J shed 13 bases, with 5 bases lying between them. Germline values: CDR1 SGHRS, CDR2 YFSETQ.

This chain links TRBV25-1 with TRBJ1-1; 8 bases map to TRBD1. The CDR3 covers 15 residues. The junction had 13 bases not matched to a gene; V was cut back by 8 bases and J by 5 bases. Germline V gives CDR1 MGHDK, CDR2 SYGVNS. CDR3 nucleotide sequence: TGTGCCAGCTCACCTGTCAGGGGGCGAGGGACTGAAGCTTTCTTT. It specifies CASSPVRGRGTEAFF.

The V gene is TRBV15, the J gene TRBJ1-2, with no clear D. Per germline, CDR1 LNHNV and CDR2 YYDKDF (reference sequence). The V and J ends lost 0 bases and 12 bases respectively, with 8 bases between them. The CDR3 consists of 11 residues. DNA for the CDR3: TGTGCCACCAGCAGAGATGGCGGGGACACCTTC. This codes for CATSRDGGDTF.

The rearrangement links TRBV24-1 to TRBJ2-3, with 7 bases identical to TRBD2. This CDR3 spans 16 amino acids. The ends lost 9 bases at V and 2 bases at J; junction bases unmatched: 13. The germline CDR1 and CDR2 sequences are KGHDR and SFDVKD. The CDR3 sequence is CATSSIPGLSTDTQYF. The CDR3 region has the DNA TGTGCCACCTCAAGTATACCGGGACTATCCACAGATACGCAGTATTTT.

Many counts were recorded for this clonotype. The chain is built from TRBV9 and TRBJ1-1; D is ambiguous. Deletions cut 0 bases from V and 1 base from J, with 7 bases between. Per the germline V gene, CDR1 is SGDLS and CDR2 is YYNGEE. The CDR3 contains 14 residues. The chain's CDR3 is CASSVGNANTEAFF. The DNA of the CDR3 is TGTGCCAGCAGCGTAGGTAACGCGAACACTGAAGCTTTCTTT.

V is TRBV6-5 and J is TRBJ2-2; possible D gene TRBD1, 5 bases. The CDR3 totals 13 residues. Per germline, CDR1 MNHEY and CDR2 SVGAGI. V gave up 7 bases and J gave up 5 bases, with 11 bases separating them. CDR3 in DNA: TGTGCCAGCACCCTACCAGGGACCGGGGAGCTGTTTTTT. It is translated as CASTLPGTGELFF.

The chain employs TRBV5-1 and TRBJ1-2, with D possibly being TRBD1 (6 bases). V shed 1 base and J shed 3 bases, with 13 bases lying between them. CDR3 length: 15 amino acids. Germline V lookup: CDR1 SGHRS, CDR2 YFSETQ. The CDR3 DNA sequence: TGCGCCAGCAGCTTGTGGGGGGGCTCGGACTATGGCTACACCTTC. Protein product: CASSLWGGSDYGYTF.

In this sample, this clonotype turned up a few times. The genes are TRBV5-1 and TRBJ1-6, with a tentative D call TRBD1 (5 bases). V lost 4 bases and J lost 8, with 19 bases in between. CDR1 is SGHRS and CDR2 is YFSETQ in the germline V gene. The CDR3 sequence is 16 residues long. DNA for the CDR3: TGCGCCAGCAGCCGCAGACCTCAGGGACCTGATTCACCCCTCCACTTT. Translated, it gives CASSRRPQGPDSPLHF.

CDR3 residues: CASSLAGTAINQPQHF. CDR3 DNA: TGTGCCAGCAGCTTAGCCGGGACAGCGATCAATCAGCCCCAGCATTTT. The V call is TRBV7-8, the J call TRBJ1-5; 7 nucleotides match TRBD1. V was clipped by 0 bases and J by 3 bases; unmatched bases: 5. The CDR3 length is 16 residues. Per the germline V gene, CDR1 is SGHVS and CDR2 is FQNEAQ.

CDR3 sequence reads: CATSRQGDTDTQYF. CDR3 DNA: TGTGCCACCAGCAGACAGGGAGACACAGATACGCAGTATTTT. The rearrangement uses TRBV15 and TRBJ2-3; either TRBD1 or TRBD2 may supply D (5 bases each). The V and J ends lost 2 bases and 2 bases respectively, with 8 bases between them. This CDR3 has 14 residues. Germline CDR1 and CDR2: LNHNV and YYDKDF (reference sequence). Filled out from reference TRBV15 and TRBJ2-3, the complete variable domain reads DAMVIQNPRYQVTQFGKPVTLSCSQTLNHNVMYWYQQKSSQAPKLLFHYYDKDFNNEADTPDNFQSRRPNTSFCFLDIRSPGLGDTAMYLCATSRQGDTDTQYFGPGTRLTVL.

Ten or more counts support this clonotype. J is TRBJ2-7 and V is TRBV24-1; TRBD2 matches 7 bases. CDR1 and CDR2 (germline): KGHDR, SFDVKD. V lost 8 bases, J lost 0 bases, and 15 bases stayed unmatched. The CDR3 is made up of 17 amino acids. The DNA of the CDR3 is TGTGCCACCAACTACACTAGCGCCCCTGGGTCCTCCTACGAGCAGTACTTC. Protein: CATNYTSAPGSSYEQYF.

J is TRBJ2-5 and V is TRBV12-3 or TRBV12-4; D possibly matches TRBD1 or TRBD2 (7 bases each). The CDR3 is 14 residues long. V shed 3 bases and J shed 5 bases, with 13 bases lying between them. The CDR3 nucleotides read TGTGCCAGCAGTTTTGCAGGGGGGGCGGAGACCCAGTACTTC. This sequence encodes CASSFAGGAETQYF.

There are a few counts of this clonotype. The CDR3 protein is CASSQTTNEKLFF. CDR3 coding DNA: TGTGCCAGCAGTCAAACAACTAATGAAAAACTGTTTTTT. This chain uses TRBV2 with TRBJ1-4, with D unresolved. The length of the CDR3 is 13 residues. V gave up 5 bases and J gave up 0 bases, with 4 bases separating them. Germline CDR1 reads SNHLY; CDR2 reads FYNNEI. The variable domain in full, with the rest retrieved from reference TRBV2 and TRBJ1-4, is EPEVTQTPSHQVTQMGQEVILRCVPISNHLYFYWYRQILGQKVEFLVSFYNNEISEKSEIFDDQFSVERPDGSNFTLKIRSTKLEDSAMYFCASSQTTNEKLFFGSGTQLSVL.

This clonotype was counted many times. The CDR3 sequence: CASSSNSGLGTEAFF. CDR3 DNA: TGTGCCAGCAGTTCGAATTCGGGGTTGGGGACTGAAGCTTTCTTT. The rearrangement links TRBV12-3 or TRBV12-4 to TRBJ1-1; D unclear. The CDR3 covers 15 residues. V gave up 4 bases and J gave up 5 bases, with 17 bases separating them.

This clonotype was found many times. The gene calls are TRBV5-8 and TRBJ2-5; D gene uncertain. This CDR3 has 14 amino acids. Trimming shortened V by 5 bases and J by 4 bases, and 15 bases separated the two germline ends. Germline loops: CDR1 SGHTS, CDR2 YDEGEE. The CDR3 DNA reads TGTGCCAGCAGTTGGGCGCTTAGTGGAGAGACCCAGTACTTC. Amino acids: CASSWALSGETQYF.

J is TRBJ2-5 and V is TRBV9, with D possibly TRBD2 on 6 matching bases. Germline CDR1 reads SGDLS; CDR2 reads YYNGEE. The CDR3 loop spans 13 amino acids. The V end lost 4 bases, the J end lost 9 bases, and 16 bases lay between the germline ends. The CDR3 region is CASSINDWGAQYF. CDR3 coding DNA: TGTGCCAGCAGCATAAACGATTGGGGGGCCCAGTACTTC. Complete variable domain (other parts from reference TRBV9 and TRBJ2-5): DSGVTQTPKHLITATGQRVTLRCSPRSGDLSVYWYQQSLDQGLQFLIQYYNGEERAKGNILERFSAQQFPDLHSELNLSSLELGDSALYFCASSINDWGAQYFGPGTRLLVL.

This clonotype was detected many times. The chain uses TRBV20-1 and TRBJ1-1; 8 bases map to TRBD1. CDR1 DFQATT and CDR2 SNEGSKA come from the germline V gene (reference sequence). Unmatched junction bases numbered 13, after V lost 1 base and J lost 3 bases. There are 17 residues in the CDR3. CDR3 sequence reads: CSARAGRGQELYTEAFF. As DNA, the CDR3 is TGCAGTGCTAGAGCGGGGCGGGGACAGGAATTATACACTGAAGCTTTCTTT.

A word on this clonotype: One end of the junction does not line up with germline, which may come from a read error. The genes are TRBV19 and TRBJ2-6; TRBD1 aligns across 12 bases. Germline V gene data show CDR1 as LNHDA and CDR2 as SQIVND (reference sequence). The length of the CDR3 is 18 residues. DNA for the CDR3: TGTGCCAGCAGCCAGGGACAGGGGGCAACTTCTGGGACCAACGTCCTGACTTTC. Protein product: CASSQGQGATSGTNVLTF.